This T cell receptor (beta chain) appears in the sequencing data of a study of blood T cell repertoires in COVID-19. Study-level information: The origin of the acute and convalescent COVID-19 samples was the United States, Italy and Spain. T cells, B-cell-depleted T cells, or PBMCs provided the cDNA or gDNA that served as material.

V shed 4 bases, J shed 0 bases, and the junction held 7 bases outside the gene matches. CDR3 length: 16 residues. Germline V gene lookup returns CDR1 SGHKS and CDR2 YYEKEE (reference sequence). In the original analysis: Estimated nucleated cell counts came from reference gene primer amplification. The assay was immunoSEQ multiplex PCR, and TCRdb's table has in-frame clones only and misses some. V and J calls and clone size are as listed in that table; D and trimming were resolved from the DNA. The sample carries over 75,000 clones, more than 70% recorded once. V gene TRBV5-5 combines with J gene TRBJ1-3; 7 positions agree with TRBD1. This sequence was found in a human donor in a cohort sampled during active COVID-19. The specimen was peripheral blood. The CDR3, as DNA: TGTGCCAGCAGCCGGTCCGGGACAGCCTCTGGAAACACCATATATTTT. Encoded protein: CASSRSGTASGNTIYF. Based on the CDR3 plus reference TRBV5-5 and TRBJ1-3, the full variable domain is DAGVTQSPTHLIKTRGQQVTLRCSPISGHKSVSWYQQVLGQGPQFIFQYYEKEERGRGNFPDRFSARQFPNYSSELNVNALLLGDSALYLCASSRSGTASGNTIYFGEGSWLTVV.